These 22 T cell receptor beta chains were all obtained from the same sample, sequenced in a study of cytomegalovirus exposure and HLA in healthy donors. A multiplex PCR was run with 60 Vbeta primers and 13 Jbeta primers. TCRdb's table, derived via immunoSEQ multiplex PCR, lists solely in-frame clones and lacks some. The sample includes a few hundred thousand clones, roughly 80% seen only once; the top ten take about 3.1%. Material for sequencing was PBMCs. All receptors come from a man aged 30 to 39 in good health and CMV-seronegative.

The V gene is TRBV18, the J gene TRBJ2-3, with 11 bases matching TRBD1. Germline V lookup: CDR1 KGHSH, CDR2 LQKENI. The CDR3 consists of 15 residues. V was clipped by 1 base and J by 4 bases; unmatched bases: 1. CDR3: CASSPRDRGSDTQYF. CDR3 sequence (DNA): TGTGCCAGCTCACCACGGGACAGGGGGTCAGATACGCAGTATTTT.

This clone was seen a handful of times. The same CDR3 also results from other DNA sequences found in this sample. The rearrangement uses TRBV5-1 and TRBJ2-2; a possible D gene is TRBD2 (5 bases). From germline, CDR1 is SGHRS and CDR2 YFSETQ. There are 16 residues in the CDR3. Trimming stripped 0 bases from V and 1 base from J, with 10 bases between. The CDR3 region is CASSLVLAGNTGELFF. The CDR3 DNA follows: TGCGCCAGCAGCTTGGTGTTGGCGGGGAACACCGGGGAGCTGTTTTTT.

The DNA of the CDR3 is TGTGCCAGCAGGTACAGCCAGAACACCGGGGAGCTGTTTTTT. Translated: CASRYSQNTGELFF. The chain couples TRBV2 to TRBJ2-2; the D is unclear. Germline loops: CDR1 SNHLY, CDR2 FYNNEI. V was pared by 6 bases and J by 1 base, with 9 bases between. CDR3 length: 14 residues.

For this clone: The junction and the germline gene differ at one end; a read error may be behind it. DNA of the CDR3: TGTTCCAGCAGCTTAGTTTCCCAGGTTAGGAACTATGGCTACACCTTC. It codes for CSSSLVSQVRNYGYTF. The chain is built from TRBV7-9 and TRBJ1-2; the D is unclear. The germline V gene encodes CDR1 SEHNR and CDR2 FQNEAQ (reference sequence). The CDR3 contains 16 residues.

This clone was seen more than once but under ten times. The chain couples TRBV4-3 to TRBJ1-1, with TRBD1 matching over 8 bases. Germline assignment: CDR1 LGHNA and CDR2 YSLEER. Unmatched junction bases numbered 14, after V lost 4 bases and J lost 7 bases. The CDR3 loop spans 16 amino acids. The chain's CDR3 is CASSRPSGGLNREAFF. The CDR3 DNA follows: TGCGCCAGCAGCCGACCGTCAGGGGGCTTGAATCGTGAAGCTTTCTTT.

V is TRBV6-6 and J is TRBJ1-1, with D perhaps TRBD1 (5 bases). The CDR3 length is 16 residues. Germline assignment: CDR1 MNHNY and CDR2 SVGAGI (reference sequence). The ends were cut back, 6 bases at V and 2 bases at J, with 19 bases in the middle. CDR3 nucleotide sequence: TGTGCCAGCAGCTTCCCCCCGGGGGGAAGAAACACTGAAGCTTTCTTT. Residues: CASSFPPGGRNTEAFF.

CDR3 residues: CASRPGQGTEKLFF. In DNA form, the CDR3 reads TGTGCCAGCCGTCCGGGACAGGGTACGGAAAAACTGTTTTTT. J is TRBJ1-4 and V is TRBV18, with 9 bases that match TRBD1. Germline assignment: CDR1 KGHSH and CDR2 LQKENI. The V gene end was trimmed by 8 bases and the J gene end by 8 bases; junction bases not matched to a gene: 9. The CDR3 is made up of 14 amino acids.

This sequence joins TRBV6-5 and TRBJ1-1; weak D call: TRBD1 (5 bases). Trimming took 0 bases from V and 3 from J, leaving 11 bases between them. This CDR3 region has 15 residues. CDR1 is MNHEY and CDR2 is SVGAGI in the germline V gene. CDR3 DNA sequence: TGTGCCAGCAGTTACTCTCCGGGGGGGGACACTGAAGCTTTCTTT. Translated: CASSYSPGGDTEAFF.

The V call is TRBV6-5, the J call TRBJ2-3; 11 bases align to TRBD2. Looked up from germline, CDR1 is MNHEY and CDR2 is SVGAGI. J was trimmed by 6 bases and V by 6 bases; bases with no gene match: 8. This CDR3 spans 15 amino acids. The CDR3 DNA reads TGTGCCAGCAGACCCGGGACTAGCGGTTCCGATACGCAGTATTTT. Protein product: CASRPGTSGSDTQYF.

The J gene is TRBJ1-4, the V gene TRBV7-9; D is ambiguous. Trimming cost V 6 bases and J 8 bases, with 16 bases left between them. Germline CDR1 reads SEHNR; CDR2 reads FQNEAQ (reference sequence). The CDR3 totals 14 residues. For the CDR3, the DNA is TGTGCCAGCAGTCGTCCGGGTCCGCAGGAAAAACTGTTTTTT. Translated, it gives CASSRPGPQEKLFF.

The chain carries TRBV15 and TRBJ2-5; D is possibly TRBD2 (7 bases). The germline V and J ends were trimmed by 0 bases and 2 bases, with 16 bases remaining between them. CDR1 is LNHNV and CDR2 is YYDKDF in the germline V gene (reference sequence). The CDR3 consists of 17 residues. CDR3 nucleotides: TGTGCCACCAGCAGAGATTTCACCGGGGGGCTGCAAGAGACCCAGTACTTC. As protein: CATSRDFTGGLQETQYF.

CDR3 protein: CASSPTGGSIVGTEAFF. DNA of the CDR3: TGTGCCAGCAGCCCGACAGGGGGTTCGATCGTGGGGACTGAAGCTTTCTTT. This chain connects TRBV5-4 to TRBJ1-1, with 9 bases matching TRBD1. The CDR3 length is 17 residues. Germline CDR1 SGHNT, CDR2 YYREEE (reference sequence). V lost 4 bases and J lost 5; bases outside the gene matches: 15.

V is TRBV11-2 and J is TRBJ2-7, with D possibly TRBD2 on 5 matching bases. With 1 base removed from V and 2 bases from J, the gap between germline ends came to 6 bases. The CDR3 has 13 amino acids. Germline V gene lookup returns CDR1 SGHAT and CDR2 FQNNGV. CDR3 sequence (DNA): TGTGCCAGCAGCTTAGGAGGGCCCTACGAGCAGTACTTC. Its protein is CASSLGGPYEQYF.

The J gene is TRBJ2-7, the V gene TRBV30; 8 bases line up with TRBD1. CDR1 and CDR2 (germline): GTSNPN, SVGIG (reference sequence). Trimming cost V 1 base and J 3 bases; bases outside gene matches: 8. This CDR3 comprises 15 residues. CDR3 sequence: CAWSARSGQVYEQYF. Written as DNA, the CDR3 is TGTGCCTGGAGTGCCCGGTCGGGACAGGTCTACGAGCAGTACTTC.

In its sample, this clone was seen a few times. This rearrangement joins TRBV27 to TRBJ1-2; 8 nucleotides agree with TRBD1. This CDR3 is 15 amino acids long. CDR1 is MNHEY and CDR2 is SMNVEV in the germline V gene (reference sequence). Unmatched junction bases numbered 11, after V lost 6 bases and J lost 5 bases. CDR3 bases: TGTGCCAGCAGACCGGACAGGGCCCCGAGTTATGGCTACACCTTC. It codes for CASRPDRAPSYGYTF.

This clone was seen more than once but under ten times. This sequence joins TRBV28 and TRBJ2-1; D might be TRBD1 (6 bases). Per the germline V gene, CDR1 is MDHEN and CDR2 is SYDVKM. V was shortened by 2 bases and J by 4 bases, with 12 bases between the two germline ends. This CDR3 spans 15 amino acids. CDR3 DNA: TGTGCCAGCAGTTTAGGGGGCAGGGTATACAATGAGCAGTTCTTC. Translated: CASSLGGRVYNEQFF.

The chain is built from TRBV6-5 and TRBJ2-3, with D maybe TRBD1 (6 bases). Germline V gene lookup returns CDR1 MNHEY and CDR2 SVGAGI. V was pared by 6 bases and J by 2 bases, with 9 bases between. The length of the CDR3 is 13 residues. The CDR3: CASSGQHTDTQYF. For the CDR3, the DNA is TGTGCCAGCAGCGGACAGCACACAGATACGCAGTATTTT.

The V gene is TRBV12-5, the J gene TRBJ1-1, with D perhaps matching TRBD1 (5 bases). Trimming stripped 1 base from V and 7 bases from J, with 7 bases between. CDR1 LGHNT and CDR2 FRNRAP come from the germline V gene. CDR3 length: 12 amino acids. The CDR3 DNA reads TGTGCTAGTGGTTTGGCAGGGCATGAAGCTTTCTTT. Residues: CASGLAGHEAFF.

The chain has TRBV28 and TRBJ2-5, with 11 bases matching TRBD1. Germline V lookup: CDR1 MDHEN, CDR2 SYDVKM. The CDR3 is 16 amino acids. V trimming: 2 bases; J trimming: 2 bases; junction bases outside the gene matches: 4. The CDR3 DNA is TGTGCCAGCAGTTTAGGGCGGGACAGGGGGCAAGAGACCCAGTACTTC. This translates into CASSLGRDRGQETQYF.

A note on this clone: Within the sample, other DNA sequences also encode this same CDR3. The chain is built from TRBV5-1 and TRBJ1-6; 9 bases align to TRBD1. V trimming: 1 base; J trimming: 6 bases; junction bases outside the gene matches: 2. Germline CDR1 and CDR2: SGHRS and YFSETQ. This CDR3 region has 15 residues. In DNA form, the CDR3 reads TGCGCCAGCAGCTTGCCGGGACAGGGTAATTCACCCCTCCACTTT. Protein sequence: CASSLPGQGNSPLHF.

This clone is a singleton in its sample. This sequence joins TRBV2 and TRBJ2-7, with D hard to call. Per germline, CDR1 SNHLY and CDR2 FYNNEI. The germline V and J ends were trimmed by 8 bases and 3 bases, with 23 bases remaining between them. This CDR3 is 16 amino acids long. Here the CDR3 DNA reads TGTGCCAGCCAGGTAAATGCAGGCTACACCCTCTACGAGCAGTACTTC. This gives the protein CASQVNAGYTLYEQYF. The complete variable domain, with remaining parts taken from reference TRBV2 and TRBJ2-7, reads EPEVTQTPSHQVTQMGQEVILRCVPISNHLYFYWYRQILGQKVEFLVSFYNNEISEKSEIFDDQFSVERPDGSNFTLKIRSTKLEDSAMYFCASQVNAGYTLYEQYFGPGTRLTVT.

This chain links TRBV5-1 with TRBJ2-4; 8 nucleotides line up with TRBD1. The CDR3 contains 18 residues. Germline V gene sequence: CDR1 SGHRS, CDR2 YFSETQ. J was trimmed by 0 bases and V by 5 bases; bases with no gene match: 13. The CDR3 reads CASSPGGVGNGAKNIQYF. The CDR3 nucleotides are TGCGCCAGCAGTCCAGGGGGCGTGGGTAACGGAGCCAAAAACATTCAGTACTTC.